The 8 T cell receptor beta chains listed next were all sequenced from one sample in a study of blood T cell repertoires in COVID-19. Sequencing was performed with immunoSEQ multiplex PCR; in TCRdb, only in-frame clones are kept and a portion is missing. Of over 100,000 clones in the sample, around 87% were seen once. Sequenced input: peripheral blood. These receptor sequences come from a man between 50 and 59 years old with active COVID-19.

The chain links TRBV5-1 to TRBJ2-1; TRBD2 matches at 7 bases. CDR3 size: 16 residues. Germline V gene data show CDR1 as SGHRS and CDR2 as YFSETQ. V trimming: 4 bases; J trimming: 0 bases; junction bases outside the gene matches: 7. CDR3 amino acids: CASSRSAGSSYNEQFF. The CDR3 DNA reads as TGCGCCAGCAGCCGGTCAGCGGGGAGCTCCTACAATGAGCAGTTCTTC.

The chain employs TRBV2 and TRBJ2-5; D gene uncertain. From germline, CDR1 is SNHLY and CDR2 FYNNEI. The CDR3 covers 11 residues. Trimming pared 7 bases from V and 5 bases from J, leaving 8 bases between. In DNA form, the CDR3 reads TGTGCCAGCATGAGAACGGAGACCCAGTACTTC. Protein: CASMRTETQYF.

The chain carries TRBV4-1 and TRBJ2-7; D is possibly TRBD1 (6 bases). CDR3 size: 17 residues. V was clipped by 1 base and J by 0 bases, with 16 bases between them. From germline, CDR1 is MGHRA and CDR2 YSYEKL. This chain's CDR3 is CASSQAWGTGNSYEQYF. CDR3 DNA sequence: TGCGCCAGCAGCCAAGCCTGGGGAACAGGGAACTCCTACGAGCAGTACTTC.

The chain couples TRBV6-4 to TRBJ2-6; D remains ambiguous. Trimming removed 6 bases at V and 0 bases at J, with 3 bases between. Germline V gives CDR1 MRHNA, CDR2 SNTAGT. The CDR3 has 13 residues. The CDR3 loop is CASSVSGANVLTF. The CDR3 bases are TGTGCCAGCAGCGTCTCTGGGGCCAACGTCCTGACTTTC.

This clone was counted once. The chain recombines TRBV12-3 or TRBV12-4 with TRBJ1-4, with D uncertain. This CDR3 has 11 residues. V gave up 3 bases and J gave up 7 bases, with 3 bases separating them. DNA for the CDR3: TGTGCCAGCAGTTTTAGTGAAAAACTGTTTTTT. Translating it yields CASSFSEKLFF.

The rearrangement joins TRBV20-1 to TRBJ2-1, with unresolved D. CDR3 size: 10 residues. Germline V lookup: CDR1 DFQATT, CDR2 SNEGSKA (reference sequence). V lost 4 bases and J lost 7, with 5 bases in between. The CDR3 reads CSATHNEQFF. The CDR3 nucleotides read TGCAGTGCTACACATAATGAGCAGTTCTTC.

This sequence joins TRBV19 and TRBJ2-3, with D perhaps TRBD2 (6 bases). CDR1 is LNHDA and CDR2 is SQIVND in the germline V gene (reference sequence). Trimming left V 0 bases short and J 4 bases short, with 8 bases between. This CDR3 has 14 residues. The CDR3 here is CASSIEGGSDTQYF. CDR3 in DNA: TGTGCCAGTAGTATAGAGGGGGGATCAGATACGCAGTATTTT. The full variable domain, rest sourced from reference TRBV19 and TRBJ2-3, is DGGITQSPKYLFRKEGQNVTLSCEQNLNHDAMYWYRQDPGQGLRLIYYSQIVNDFQKGDIAEGYSVSREKKESFPLTVTSAQKNPTAFYLCASSIEGGSDTQYFGPGTRLTVL.

This clone was observed a few times. The gene calls are TRBV14 and TRBJ2-7; 11 positions agree with TRBD2. The germline V gene has CDR1 SGHDN and CDR2 FVKESK. Trimming took 4 bases from V and 6 from J; bases not matched to a gene: 11. CDR3 size: 16 residues. The CDR3 loop reads CASSPPRLAGSTEQYF. The CDR3 DNA reads as TGTGCCAGCAGCCCCCCGAGACTAGCGGGGTCCACCGAGCAGTACTTC.